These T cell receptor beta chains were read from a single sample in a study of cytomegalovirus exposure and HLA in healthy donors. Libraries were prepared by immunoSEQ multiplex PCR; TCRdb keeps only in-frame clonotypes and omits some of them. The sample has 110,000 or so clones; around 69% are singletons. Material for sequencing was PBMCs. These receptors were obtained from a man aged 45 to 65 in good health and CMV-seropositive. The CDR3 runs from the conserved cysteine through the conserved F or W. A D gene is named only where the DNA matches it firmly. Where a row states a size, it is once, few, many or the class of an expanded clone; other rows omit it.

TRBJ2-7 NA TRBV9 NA CASSVSPSYEQYF TGTGCCAGCAGCGTTAGCCCCTCCTACGAGCAGTACTTC
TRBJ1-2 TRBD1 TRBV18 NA CASSPRTGDYGYTF TGTGCCAGCTCACCCCGGACAGGCGATTATGGCTACACCTTC
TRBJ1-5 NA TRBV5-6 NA CASSPGGGNQPQHF TGTGCCAGCAGCCCCGGCGGAGGTAATCAGCCCCAGCATTTT
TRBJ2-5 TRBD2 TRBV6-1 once CASSEAKGLAGKETQYF TGTGCCAGCAGTGAAGCGAAGGGACTAGCGGGGAAAGAGACCCAGTACTTC
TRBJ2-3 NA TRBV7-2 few CASSPTRDAFTQYF TGTGCCAGCAGCCCCACGCGGGACGCTTTTACGCAGTATTTT
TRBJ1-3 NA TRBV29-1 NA CSVSQHSGNTIYF TGCAGCGTTTCACAGCATTCAGGAAACACCATATATTTT
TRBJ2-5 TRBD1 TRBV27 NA CASSSGTGGFETQYF TGTGCCAGCAGCTCGGGGACAGGGGGATTTGAGACCCAGTACTTC
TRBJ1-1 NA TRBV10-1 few CASSAAGNTEAFF TGCGCCAGCAGTGCGGCAGGGAACACTGAAGCTTTCTTT
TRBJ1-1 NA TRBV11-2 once CASSQYMQTEAFF TGTGCCAGCAGCCAGTACATGCAAACTGAAGCTTTCTTT
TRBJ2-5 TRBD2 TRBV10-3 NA CAISDPPGRAGVQETQYF TGTGCCATCAGTGACCCACCGGGTCGTGCGGGGGTGCAAGAGACCCAGTACTTC
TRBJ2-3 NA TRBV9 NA CASSSPGGGGRTDTQYF TGTGCCAGCAGCTCACCTGGAGGAGGGGGCCGCACAGATACGCAGTATTTT
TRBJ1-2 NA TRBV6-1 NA CASSENLRAGYTF TGTGCCAGCAGTGAAAATCTCAGGGCAGGCTACACCTTC
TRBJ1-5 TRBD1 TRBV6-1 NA CASNDRGGGNQPQHF TGTGCCAGCAACGACAGGGGAGGAGGCAATCAGCCCCAGCATTTT
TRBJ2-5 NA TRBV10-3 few CAISESAQETQYF TGTGCCATCAGTGAGTCGGCCCAAGAGACCCAGTACTTC
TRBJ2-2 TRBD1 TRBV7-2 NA CASSYGQVANTGELFF TGTGCCAGCAGCTATGGACAGGTCGCGAACACCGGGGAGCTGTTTTTT
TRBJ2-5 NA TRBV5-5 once CASSPRETQYF TGTGCCAGCAGCCCTCGAGAGACCCAGTACTTC
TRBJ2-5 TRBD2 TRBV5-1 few CASSFPSGRVQETQYF TGCGCCAGCAGCTTTCCTAGCGGGAGGGTTCAAGAGACCCAGTACTTC
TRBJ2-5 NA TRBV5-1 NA CASSPTGRRGETQYF TGCGCCAGCAGCCCCACGGGGCGGAGGGGCGAGACCCAGTACTTC
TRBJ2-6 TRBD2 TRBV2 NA CASPPSQLAGAFSGANVLTF TGTGCCAGCCCGCCCTCCCAACTAGCGGGGGCGTTCTCTGGGGCCAACGTCCTGACTTTC
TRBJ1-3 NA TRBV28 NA CASSFLAGAGIGNTIYF TGTGCCAGCAGTTTTCTTGCTGGGGCTGGTATTGGAAACACCATATATTTT
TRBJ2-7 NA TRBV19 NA CASSIDKGTAKQYF TGTGCCAGTAGTATAGATAAAGGGACTGCTAAGCAGTACTTC
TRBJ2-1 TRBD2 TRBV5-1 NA CASRGLANEQFF TGCGCCAGCAGGGGACTAGCTAATGAGCAGTTCTTC
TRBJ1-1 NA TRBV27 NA CASSTASNEAFF TGTGCCAGCAGCACAGCAAGCAATGAAGCTTTCTTT
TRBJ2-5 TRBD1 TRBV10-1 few CASSDSGTDQETQYF TGCGCCAGCAGTGACTCAGGGACAGACCAAGAGACCCAGTACTTC
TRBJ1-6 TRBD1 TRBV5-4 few CASSLAPPGQGTSPLHF TGTGCCAGCAGCTTGGCACCTCCGGGACAGGGAACTTCACCCCTCCACTTT
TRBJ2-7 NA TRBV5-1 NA CASSFRTALEEQYF TGCGCCAGCAGCTTCAGGACAGCGTTAGAGGAGCAGTACTTC
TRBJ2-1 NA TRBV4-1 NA CASSQVPFWEEQFF TGCGCCAGCAGCCAAGTACCTTTTTGGGAGGAGCAGTTCTTC
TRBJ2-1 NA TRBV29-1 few CSVDDGGDEQFF TGCAGCGTTGATGATGGAGGCGATGAGCAGTTCTTC
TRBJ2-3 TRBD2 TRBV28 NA CASSSAGGSGDTQYF TGTGCCAGCAGTTCAGCGGGAGGATCGGGGGATACGCAGTATTTT
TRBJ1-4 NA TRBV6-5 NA CASSRGEGTNEKLFF TGTGCCAGCAGCCGGGGTGAAGGGACTAATGAAAAACTGTTTTTT
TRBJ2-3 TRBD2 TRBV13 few CASSLLAGGGADTQYF TGTGCCAGCAGCTTACTGGCGGGGGGTGGCGCAGATACGCAGTATTTT
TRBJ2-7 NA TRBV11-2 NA CASSQEVGDYEQYF TGTGCCAGCAGCCAGGAGGTTGGGGACTACGAGCAGTACTTC
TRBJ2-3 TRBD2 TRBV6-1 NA CASSEKKASGIPDTQYF TGTGCCAGCAGTGAAAAGAAGGCTAGCGGGATCCCAGATACGCAGTATTTT
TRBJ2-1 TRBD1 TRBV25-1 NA CASSTGAPEQFF TGTGCCAGCAGTACAGGGGCACCTGAGCAGTTCTTC
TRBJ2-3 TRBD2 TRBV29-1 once CSVEDPSGSATQYF TGCAGCGTTGAAGATCCTAGCGGGAGTGCTACGCAGTATTTT
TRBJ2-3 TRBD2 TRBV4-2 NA CASSLYPEGGREGGTDTQYF TGTGCCAGCAGCCTGTATCCTGAAGGGGGGCGGGAGGGAGGAACAGATACGCAGTATTTT
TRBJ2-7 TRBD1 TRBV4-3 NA CASSQIGTADTGEQYF TGCGCCAGCAGCCAAATTGGGACAGCGGATACGGGAGAGCAGTACTTC